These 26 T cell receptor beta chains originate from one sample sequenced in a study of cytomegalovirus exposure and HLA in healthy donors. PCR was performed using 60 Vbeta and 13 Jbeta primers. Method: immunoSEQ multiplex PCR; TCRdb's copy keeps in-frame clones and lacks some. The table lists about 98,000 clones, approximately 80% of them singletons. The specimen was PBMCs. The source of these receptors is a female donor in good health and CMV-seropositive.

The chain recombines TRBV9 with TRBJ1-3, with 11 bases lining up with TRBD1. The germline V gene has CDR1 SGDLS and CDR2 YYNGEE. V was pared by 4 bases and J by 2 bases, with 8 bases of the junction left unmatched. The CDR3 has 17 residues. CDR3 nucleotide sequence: TGTGCCAGCAGCCCTAGAAGGGGACAGGGGGCTGGAAACACCATATATTTT. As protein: CASSPRRGQGAGNTIYF.

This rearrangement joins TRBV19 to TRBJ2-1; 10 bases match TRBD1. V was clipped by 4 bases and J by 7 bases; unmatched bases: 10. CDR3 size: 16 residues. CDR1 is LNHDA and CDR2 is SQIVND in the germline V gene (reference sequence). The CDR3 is CASSRATGGAGNEQFF. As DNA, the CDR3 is TGTGCCAGTAGTAGAGCGACAGGGGGCGCGGGGAATGAGCAGTTCTTC.

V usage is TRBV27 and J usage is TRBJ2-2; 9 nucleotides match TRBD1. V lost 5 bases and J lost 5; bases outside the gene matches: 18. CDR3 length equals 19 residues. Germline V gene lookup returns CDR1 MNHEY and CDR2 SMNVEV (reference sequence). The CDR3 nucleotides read TGTGCCAGCAGTCCACTTTCCGGGACAGGGAAGGGTCGAACCGGGGAGCTGTTTTTT. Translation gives CASSPLSGTGKGRTGELFF.

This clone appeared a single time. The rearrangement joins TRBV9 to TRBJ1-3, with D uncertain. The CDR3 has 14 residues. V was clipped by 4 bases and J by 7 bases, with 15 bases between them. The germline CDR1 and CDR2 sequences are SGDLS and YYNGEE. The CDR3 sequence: CASSPTLPLNTIYF. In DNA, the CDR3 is TGTGCCAGCAGCCCCACTCTTCCGTTGAACACCATATATTTT.

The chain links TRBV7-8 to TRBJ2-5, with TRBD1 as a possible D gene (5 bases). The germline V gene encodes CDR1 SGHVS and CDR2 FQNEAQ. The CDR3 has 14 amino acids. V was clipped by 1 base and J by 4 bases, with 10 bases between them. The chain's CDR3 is CASSLGQRRETQYF. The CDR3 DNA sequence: TGTGCCAGCAGCTTAGGACAGCGAAGAGAGACCCAGTACTTC.

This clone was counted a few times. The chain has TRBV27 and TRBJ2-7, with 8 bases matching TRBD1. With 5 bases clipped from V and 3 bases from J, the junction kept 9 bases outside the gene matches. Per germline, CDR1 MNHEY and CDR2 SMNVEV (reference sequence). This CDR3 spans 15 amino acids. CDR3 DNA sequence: TGTGCCAGCAGTCCCCCCCCCGGGACAGGCTACGAGCAGTACTTC. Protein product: CASSPPPGTGYEQYF.

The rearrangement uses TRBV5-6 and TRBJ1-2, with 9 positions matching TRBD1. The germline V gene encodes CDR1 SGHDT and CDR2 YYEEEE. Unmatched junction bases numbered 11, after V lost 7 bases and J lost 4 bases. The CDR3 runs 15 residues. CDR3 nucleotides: TGTGCCAGCCGCAACCGGGACAGGGTCCCCTATGGCTACACCTTC. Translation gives CASRNRDRVPYGYTF.

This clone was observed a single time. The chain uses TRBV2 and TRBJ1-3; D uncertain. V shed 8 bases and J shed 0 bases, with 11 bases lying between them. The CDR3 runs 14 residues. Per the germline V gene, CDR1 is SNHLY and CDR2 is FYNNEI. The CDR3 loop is CASARESSGNTIYF. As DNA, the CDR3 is TGTGCCAGCGCACGTGAGAGCTCTGGAAACACCATATATTTT.

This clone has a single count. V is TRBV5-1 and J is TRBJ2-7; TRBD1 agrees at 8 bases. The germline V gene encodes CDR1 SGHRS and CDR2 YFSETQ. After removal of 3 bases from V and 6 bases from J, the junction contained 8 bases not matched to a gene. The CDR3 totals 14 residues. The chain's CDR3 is CASSSYGQGSEQYF. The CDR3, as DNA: TGCGCCAGCAGCTCCTACGGACAGGGTAGCGAGCAGTACTTC.

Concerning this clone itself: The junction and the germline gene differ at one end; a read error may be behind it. CDR3 sequence: CASGPTQGADYGYPF. CDR3 nucleotide sequence: TGTGCTAGTGGACCTACACAGGGGGCGGACTATGGCTACCCCTTC. This sequence joins TRBV12-5 and TRBJ1-2; 9 nucleotides agree with TRBD1. The germline V gene has CDR1 LGHNT and CDR2 FRNRAP. CDR3 length equals 15 residues. The whole variable domain, remainder taken from reference TRBV12-5 and TRBJ1-2, is DARVTQTPRHKVTEMGQEVTMRCQPILGHNTVFWYRQTMMQGLELLAYFRNRAPLDDSGMPKDRFSAEMPDATLATLKIQPSEPRDSAVYFCASGPTQGADYGYPFGSGTRLTVV.

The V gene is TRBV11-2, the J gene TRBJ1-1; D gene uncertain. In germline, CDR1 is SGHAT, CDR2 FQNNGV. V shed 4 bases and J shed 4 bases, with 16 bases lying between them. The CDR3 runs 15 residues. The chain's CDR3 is CASSSQAGFGTEAFF. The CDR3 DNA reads TGTGCCAGCAGCTCCCAGGCGGGGTTTGGCACTGAAGCTTTCTTT.

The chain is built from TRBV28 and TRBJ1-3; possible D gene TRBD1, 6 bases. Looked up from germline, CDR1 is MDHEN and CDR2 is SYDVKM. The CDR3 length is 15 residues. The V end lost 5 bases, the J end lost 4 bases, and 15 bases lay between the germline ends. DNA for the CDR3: TGTGCCAGCAGTATAACGCAGGGGTCCGGAAACACCATATATTTT. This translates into CASSITQGSGNTIYF.

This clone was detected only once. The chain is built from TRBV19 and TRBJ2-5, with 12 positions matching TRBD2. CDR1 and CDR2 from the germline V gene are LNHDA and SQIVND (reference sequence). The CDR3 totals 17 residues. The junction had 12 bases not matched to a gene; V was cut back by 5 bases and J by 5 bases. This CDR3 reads CASSPRLAGVIMETQYF. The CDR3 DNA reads TGTGCCAGTAGTCCTCGACTAGCGGGAGTCATTATGGAGACCCAGTACTTC.

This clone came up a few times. CDR3 loop: CASTLQGRFEKLFF. Written as DNA, the CDR3 is TGTGCCAGCACCCTACAGGGAAGATTTGAAAAACTGTTTTTT. The chain combines TRBV7-9 with TRBJ1-4; maybe TRBD1 (6 bases). CDR1 SEHNR and CDR2 FQNEAQ come from the germline V gene (reference sequence). The CDR3 loop spans 14 amino acids. V was pared by 7 bases and J by 7 bases, with 16 bases between.

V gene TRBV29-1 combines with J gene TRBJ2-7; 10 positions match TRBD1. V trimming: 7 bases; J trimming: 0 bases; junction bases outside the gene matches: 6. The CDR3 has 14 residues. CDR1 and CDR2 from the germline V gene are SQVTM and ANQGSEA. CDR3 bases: TGCAGCGGAAGGACAGGGGGAAACTCCTACGAGCAGTACTTC. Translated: CSGRTGGNSYEQYF.

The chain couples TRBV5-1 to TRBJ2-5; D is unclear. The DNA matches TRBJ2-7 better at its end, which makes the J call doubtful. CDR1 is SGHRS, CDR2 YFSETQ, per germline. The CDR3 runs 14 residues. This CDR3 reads CASSPYSTPYEQYF. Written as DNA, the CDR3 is TGCGCCAGCAGCCCCTACTCGACACCCTACGAGCAGTACTTC.

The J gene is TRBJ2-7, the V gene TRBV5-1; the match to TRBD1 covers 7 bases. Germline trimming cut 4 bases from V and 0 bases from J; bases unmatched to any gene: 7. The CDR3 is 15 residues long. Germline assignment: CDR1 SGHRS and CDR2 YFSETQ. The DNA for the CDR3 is TGCGCCAGCAGCCGGGACAGCCTGAGCTCCTACGAGCAGTACTTC. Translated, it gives CASSRDSLSSYEQYF.

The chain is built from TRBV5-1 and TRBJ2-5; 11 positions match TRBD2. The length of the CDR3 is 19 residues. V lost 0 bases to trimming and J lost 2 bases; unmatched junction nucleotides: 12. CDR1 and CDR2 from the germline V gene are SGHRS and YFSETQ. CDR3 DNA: TGCGCCAGCAGCTTGGTCCTGGGTTTAGCGGGGGGGCCTCAAGAGACCCAGTACTTC. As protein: CASSLVLGLAGGPQETQYF.

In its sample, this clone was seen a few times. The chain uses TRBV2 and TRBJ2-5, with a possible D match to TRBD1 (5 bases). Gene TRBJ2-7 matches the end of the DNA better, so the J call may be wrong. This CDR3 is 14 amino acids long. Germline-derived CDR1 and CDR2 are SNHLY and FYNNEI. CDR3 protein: CASSDSWGLGEQYF. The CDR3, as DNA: TGTGCCAGCAGTGATTCTTGGGGCCTGGGCGAGCAGTACTTC.

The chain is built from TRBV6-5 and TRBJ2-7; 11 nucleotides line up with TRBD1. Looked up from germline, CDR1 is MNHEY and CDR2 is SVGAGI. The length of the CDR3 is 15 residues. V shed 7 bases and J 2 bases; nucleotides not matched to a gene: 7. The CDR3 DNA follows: TGTGCCAGCAAACCCACGGGACAGGGGGCCTACGAGCAGTACTTC. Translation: CASKPTGQGAYEQYF.

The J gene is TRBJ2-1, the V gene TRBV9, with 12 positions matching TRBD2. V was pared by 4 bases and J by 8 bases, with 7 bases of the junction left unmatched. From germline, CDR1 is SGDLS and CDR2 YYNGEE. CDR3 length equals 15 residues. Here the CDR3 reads CASSPQLAGGYEQFF. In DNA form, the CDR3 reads TGTGCCAGCAGCCCCCAACTAGCGGGAGGATATGAGCAGTTCTTC.

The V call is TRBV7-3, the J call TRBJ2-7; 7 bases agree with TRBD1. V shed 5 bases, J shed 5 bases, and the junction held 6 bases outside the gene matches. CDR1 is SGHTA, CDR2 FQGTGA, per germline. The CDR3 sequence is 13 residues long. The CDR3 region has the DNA TGTGCCAGCAGCCCCAAGGGGGCAGACGAGCAGTACTTC. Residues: CASSPKGADEQYF.

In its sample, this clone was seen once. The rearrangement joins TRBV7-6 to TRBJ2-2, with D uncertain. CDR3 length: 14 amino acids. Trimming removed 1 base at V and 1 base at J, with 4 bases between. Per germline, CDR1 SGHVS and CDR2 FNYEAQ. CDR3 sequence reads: CASSLVGNTGELFF. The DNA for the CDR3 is TGTGCCAGCAGCTTAGTCGGGAACACCGGGGAGCTGTTTTTT.

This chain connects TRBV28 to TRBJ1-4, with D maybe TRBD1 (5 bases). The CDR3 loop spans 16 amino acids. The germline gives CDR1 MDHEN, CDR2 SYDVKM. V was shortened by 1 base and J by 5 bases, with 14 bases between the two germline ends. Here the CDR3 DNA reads TGTGCCAGCAGTTTATTACTCCGGGGGGGAAATGAAAAACTGTTTTTT. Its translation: CASSLLLRGGNEKLFF.

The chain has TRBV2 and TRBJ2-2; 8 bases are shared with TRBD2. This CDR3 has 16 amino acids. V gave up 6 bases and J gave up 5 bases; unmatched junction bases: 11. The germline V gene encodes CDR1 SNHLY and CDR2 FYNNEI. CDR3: CASSKLAGHKTGELFF. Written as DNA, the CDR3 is TGTGCCAGCAGCAAATTAGCGGGGCATAAAACCGGGGAGCTGTTTTTT.

The CDR3 nucleotides are TGTGCCAGTAGTATATCGACGAGCGGGGGATACGAGCAGTACTTC. Encoded protein: CASSISTSGGYEQYF. The genes are TRBV19 and TRBJ2-7, with 8 nucleotides matching TRBD2. CDR1 and CDR2 from the germline V gene are LNHDA and SQIVND (reference sequence). J lost 4 bases, V lost 2 bases, and 7 bases had no gene match. The CDR3 covers 15 residues.